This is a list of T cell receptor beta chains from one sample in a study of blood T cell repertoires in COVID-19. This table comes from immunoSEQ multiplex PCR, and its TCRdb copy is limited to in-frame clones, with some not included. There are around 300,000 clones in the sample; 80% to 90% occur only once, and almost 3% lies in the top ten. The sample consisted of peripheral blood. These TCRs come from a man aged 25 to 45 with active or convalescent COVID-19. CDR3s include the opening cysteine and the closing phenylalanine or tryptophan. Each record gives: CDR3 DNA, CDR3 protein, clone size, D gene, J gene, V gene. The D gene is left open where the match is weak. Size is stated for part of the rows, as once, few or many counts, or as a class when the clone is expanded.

DNA: TGTGCCAGCAGTCGTCCCCGATTCGAGGACACTGAAGCTTTCTTT
CDR3: CASSRPRFEDTEAFF
size: -
D: -
J: TRBJ1-1
V: TRBV6-2/TRBV6-3

DNA: TGTGCCAGTGACCGGGACTCCGGGCCCTACGAGCAGTACTTC
CDR3: CASDRDSGPYEQYF
size: -
D: -
J: TRBJ2-7
V: TRBV6-5

DNA: TGTGCCAGCAGTTACTCGATGGGACAGGGCCCAAGGGGAAAACTGTTTTTT
CDR3: CASSYSMGQGPRGKLFF
size: -
D: TRBD1
J: TRBJ1-4
V: TRBV6-2/TRBV6-3

DNA: TGTGCCAGCCGTCCGGGACTAGCGGGGGGAAGAGAGCAGTACTTC
CDR3: CASRPGLAGGREQYF
size: -
D: TRBD2
J: TRBJ2-7
V: TRBV11-1

DNA: TGTGCCACCAGTGATTTAGGCAGGGGCCGTGGGGCTTTCTTT
CDR3: CATSDLGRGRGAFF
size: -
D: -
J: TRBJ1-1
V: TRBV24-1

DNA: TGTGCCAGCAGCTTGTGGGTGGGACAGGGCCCCGGGGGAAATCAGCCCCAGCATTTT
CDR3: CASSLWVGQGPGGNQPQHF
size: -
D: TRBD1
J: TRBJ1-5
V: TRBV7-2

DNA: TGTGCCAGTAGTATGGGGCTTGGCAGGGGTGGAAACACCATATATTTT
CDR3: CASSMGLGRGGNTIYF
size: -
D: -
J: TRBJ1-3
V: TRBV19

DNA: TGTGCCAGTAGTTTACAGGGGGCTGTTACAGATACGCAGTATTTT
CDR3: CASSLQGAVTDTQYF
size: -
D: TRBD1
J: TRBJ2-3
V: TRBV19

DNA: TGCGCCAGCAGCTTGGCTCCAGCGGGAGGTCGCACCGGGGAGCTGTTTTTT
CDR3: CASSLAPAGGRTGELFF
size: -
D: TRBD2
J: TRBJ2-2
V: TRBV5-1

DNA: TGCGCCAGCAGCAACAGGGGGCACGGCACAGATACGCAGTATTTT
CDR3: CASSNRGHGTDTQYF
size: once
D: TRBD1
J: TRBJ2-3
V: TRBV5-1

DNA: TGTGCCAGCAGCCAGTCAGGAAACACCATATATTTT
CDR3: CASSQSGNTIYF
size: -
D: -
J: TRBJ1-3
V: TRBV3-1/TRBV3-2

DNA: TGTGCCAGCTTACAGGGGCCCATGAACACTGAAGCTTTCTTT
CDR3: CASLQGPMNTEAFF
size: -
D: TRBD1
J: TRBJ1-1
V: TRBV6-5

DNA: TGTGCCAGCAACAAACAGGGCTACGAGCAGTACTTC
CDR3: CASNKQGYEQYF
size: -
D: -
J: TRBJ2-7
V: TRBV12-3/TRBV12-4

DNA: TGTGCCAGCAGCAAAGCGCGGGACAGGGGTTCCTACAATGAGCAGTTCTTC
CDR3: CASSKARDRGSYNEQFF
size: -
D: -
J: TRBJ2-1
V: TRBV21-1

DNA: TGTGCCAGCGGTTCGGGTTTCTCCTACGAGCAGTACTTC
CDR3: CASGSGFSYEQYF
size: -
D: -
J: TRBJ2-7
V: TRBV6-2/TRBV6-3

DNA: TGTGCCAGTAGTAAGGCGGGAGACCGGGGGTTCGATGAGCAGTTCTTC
CDR3: CASSKAGDRGFDEQFF
size: -
D: TRBD2
J: TRBJ2-1
V: TRBV19

DNA: TGTGCCAGTAGTATGTCTAGGAGTGAAGCTTTCTTT
CDR3: CASSMSRSEAFF
size: once
D: -
J: TRBJ1-1
V: TRBV19

DNA: TGTGCCAGCAGCCTCCGACATAGCTCTGGGGCCAACGTCCTGACTTTC
CDR3: CASSLRHSSGANVLTF
size: -
D: -
J: TRBJ2-6
V: TRBV14

DNA: TGTGCCACCATGTACAGGGGGCCCGAATCGGAAAGCACAGATACGCAGTATTTT
CDR3: CATMYRGPESESTDTQYF
size: -
D: TRBD1
J: TRBJ2-3
V: TRBV7-3

DNA: TGTGCCAGCAGCCCCCAACTAGCGGGAGGTACCGGGGAGCTGTTTTTT
CDR3: CASSPQLAGGTGELFF
size: -
D: TRBD2
J: TRBJ2-2
V: TRBV5-6

DNA: TGTGCCTGGGGGACAGGGGACGAGCAGTACTTC
CDR3: CAWGTGDEQYF
size: -
D: TRBD1
J: TRBJ2-7
V: TRBV30

DNA: TGTGCCAGCAGCTTATCTCCAGGGGGGTACGAGCAGTACTTC
CDR3: CASSLSPGGYEQYF
size: -
D: -
J: TRBJ2-7
V: TRBV7-3

DNA: TGTGCCAGTAGTTCGACAACGGCCAGCTCCTACAATGAGCAGTTCTTC
CDR3: CASSSTTASSYNEQFF
size: once
D: -
J: TRBJ2-1
V: TRBV19

DNA: TGTGCCAGCACCGGGGACAGGGCTTTGCATGGCTACACCTTC
CDR3: CASTGDRALHGYTF
size: -
D: TRBD1
J: TRBJ1-2
V: TRBV5-6

DNA: TGTGCCAGCAGCGTAGGGGCTAGCGGGCAAGAGACCCAGTACTTC
CDR3: CASSVGASGQETQYF
size: -
D: TRBD2
J: TRBJ2-5
V: TRBV9

DNA: TGTGCCAGCAGCCACCGGGACAGGGATTGGGATGAGCAGTTCTTC
CDR3: CASSHRDRDWDEQFF
size: few
D: TRBD1
J: TRBJ2-1
V: TRBV7-9

DNA: TGTGCCAGCACCTTCCCGGGACAGGGCACAGATACGCAGTATTTT
CDR3: CASTFPGQGTDTQYF
size: once
D: TRBD1
J: TRBJ2-3
V: TRBV5-4

DNA: TGTGCCAGCAGCCCGGAGCTGACAGGGGTAAACACTGAAGCTTTCTTT
CDR3: CASSPELTGVNTEAFF
size: -
D: TRBD1
J: TRBJ1-1
V: TRBV5-5

DNA: TGTGCCAGTAGTGTCGCCGGTACGCAGTATTTT
CDR3: CASSVAGTQYF
size: -
D: -
J: TRBJ2-3
V: TRBV19

DNA: TGTGCCAGCAGCTGGACTCCCTCCACAGATACGCAGTATTTT
CDR3: CASSWTPSTDTQYF
size: -
D: -
J: TRBJ2-3
V: TRBV2

DNA: TGTGCCAGCTCATCCAACAGGGACCACGGCTACACCTTC
CDR3: CASSSNRDHGYTF
size: -
D: -
J: TRBJ1-2
V: TRBV18

DNA: TGTGCCAGCAGTTCCGAGGGACTAGGTTCCTTTAGGGTGGAGCTGTTTTTT
CDR3: CASSSEGLGSFRVELFF
size: -
D: TRBD2
J: TRBJ2-2
V: TRBV6-2/TRBV6-3

DNA: TGTGCCAGCAGTTACGGAAGAGGGAGGGCTGGAAACACCATATATTTT
CDR3: CASSYGRGRAGNTIYF
size: -
D: -
J: TRBJ1-3
V: TRBV6-5

DNA: TGTGCCAGTAGTACCACGGTGGCCTACGAGCAGTACTTC
CDR3: CASSTTVAYEQYF
size: -
D: -
J: TRBJ2-7
V: TRBV19

DNA: TGTGCCAGTAACAAGGGGGTTGAATGGACTGAAGCTTTCTTT
CDR3: CASNKGVEWTEAFF
size: -
D: -
J: TRBJ1-1
V: TRBV19

DNA: TGTGCCTGGAGTGATGTGGGCCATAACTATGGCTACACCTTC
CDR3: CAWSDVGHNYGYTF
size: -
D: -
J: TRBJ1-2
V: TRBV30

DNA: TGTGCCAGCAGCCAAGATCTCGGCTACACCTTC
CDR3: CASSQDLGYTF
size: -
D: -
J: TRBJ1-2
V: TRBV4-2

DNA: TGTGCCAGCAGGGTACCGAGACAGGGCGGCGAGCAGTACTTC
CDR3: CASRVPRQGGEQYF
size: -
D: TRBD1
J: TRBJ2-7
V: TRBV6-6

DNA: TGTGCCAGCAGCCAGTTTCTTCGGGACTTCCGAGAGGGAGGCTACACCTTC
CDR3: CASSQFLRDFREGGYTF
size: -
D: -
J: TRBJ1-2
V: TRBV14